Sequencing of this T cell receptor beta chain was carried out in a study of T cells in narcolepsy. Study-wide results and limits: HCRT-specific and TRIB2-specific autoreactive clonotypes appeared among same-patient CSF and blood CD4+ clonotypes.

Comments on this clone: The antigen remains undetermined.

The data were produced by immunoSEQ multiplex PCR, yet TCRdb's version contains in-frame clones alone and is incomplete. The table shows approximately 35,000 clones, with roughly 80% occurring only once. This clonotype was sampled from a human donor in good health. Sequences were obtained from memory (CD45RA-) CD4+ T cells from blood.

The CDR3 DNA is TGTGCCACCGAGACACAGGGGGCTGGAGAGACCCAGTACTTC. Its translation is CATETQGAGETQYF. J is TRBJ2-5 and V is TRBV2; TRBD1 matches at 9 bases. This CDR3 has 14 amino acids. Germline V gene data show CDR1 as SNHLY and CDR2 as FYNNEI. V shed 10 bases, J shed 4 bases, and the junction held 10 bases outside the gene matches.